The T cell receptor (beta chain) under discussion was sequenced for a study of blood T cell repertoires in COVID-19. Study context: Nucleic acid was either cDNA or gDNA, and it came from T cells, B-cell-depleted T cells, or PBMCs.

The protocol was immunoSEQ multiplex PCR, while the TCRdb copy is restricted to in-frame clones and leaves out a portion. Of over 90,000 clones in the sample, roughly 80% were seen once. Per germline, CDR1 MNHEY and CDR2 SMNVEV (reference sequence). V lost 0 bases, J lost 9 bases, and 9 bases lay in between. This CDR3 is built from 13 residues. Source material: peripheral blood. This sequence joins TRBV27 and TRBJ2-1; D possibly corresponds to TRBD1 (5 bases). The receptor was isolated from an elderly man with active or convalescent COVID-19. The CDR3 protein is CASSLSQGTEQFF. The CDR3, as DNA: TGTGCCAGCAGTTTATCGCAGGGCACTGAGCAGTTCTTC.